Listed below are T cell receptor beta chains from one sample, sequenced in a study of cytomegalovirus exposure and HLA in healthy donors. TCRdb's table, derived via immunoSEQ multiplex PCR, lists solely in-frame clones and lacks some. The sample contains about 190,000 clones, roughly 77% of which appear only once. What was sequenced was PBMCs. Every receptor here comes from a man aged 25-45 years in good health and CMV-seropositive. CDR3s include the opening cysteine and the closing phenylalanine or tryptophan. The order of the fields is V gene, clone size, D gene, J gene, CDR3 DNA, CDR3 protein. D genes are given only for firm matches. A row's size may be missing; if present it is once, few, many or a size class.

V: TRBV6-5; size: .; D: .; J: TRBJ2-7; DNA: TGTGCCAGCAGTTACTCTCGGGGACACCTAAGGGAGCAGTACTTC; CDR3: CASSYSRGHLREQYF
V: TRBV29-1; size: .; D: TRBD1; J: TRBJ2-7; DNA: TGCAGCGTTGACCCAGGGACAGGAGGCAACGAGCAGTACTTC; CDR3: CSVDPGTGGNEQYF
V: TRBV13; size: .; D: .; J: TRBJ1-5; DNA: TGTGCCAGCAGCTCCTCCTCGGGGGGTCAGCCCCAGCATTTT; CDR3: CASSSSSGGQPQHF
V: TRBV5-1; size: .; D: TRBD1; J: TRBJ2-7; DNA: TGCGCCAGCAGGTCGGGACAGAGCTCCTACGAGCAGTACTTC; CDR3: CASRSGQSSYEQYF
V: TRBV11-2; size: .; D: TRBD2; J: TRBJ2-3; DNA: TGTGCCAGCAGCTTTGGCGGGAGGGCCACAGATACGCAGTATTTT; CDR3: CASSFGGRATDTQYF
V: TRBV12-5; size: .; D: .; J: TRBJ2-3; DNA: TGTGCTAGTGGTTTGTCAGTAAGCACAGATACGCAGTATTTT; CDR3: CASGLSVSTDTQYF
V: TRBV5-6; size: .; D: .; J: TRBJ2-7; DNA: TGTGCCAGCAGCTACCGCCCCTACGAGCAGTACTTC; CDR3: CASSYRPYEQYF
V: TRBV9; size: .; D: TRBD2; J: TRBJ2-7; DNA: TGTGCCAGCAGCATAGCTAGCGGGGCTTCGTACGAGCAGTACTTC; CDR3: CASSIASGASYEQYF
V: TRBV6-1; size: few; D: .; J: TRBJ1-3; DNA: TGTGCCAGCAGCCAAGGGGCCGGATTTAACACCATATATTTT; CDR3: CASSQGAGFNTIYF
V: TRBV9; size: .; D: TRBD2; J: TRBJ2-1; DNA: TGTGCCAGCGCGGGGCTAGCGGGGTACAATGAGCAGTTCTTC; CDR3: CASAGLAGYNEQFF
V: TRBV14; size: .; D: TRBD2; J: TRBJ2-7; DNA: TGTGCCAGCAGCCCCCTCGGGGGGAGCTCCTACGAGCAGTACTTC; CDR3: CASSPLGGSSYEQYF
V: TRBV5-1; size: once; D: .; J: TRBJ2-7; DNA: TGCGCCAGCTCGGGGGAGAACGAATACGAGCAGTACTTC; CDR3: CASSGENEYEQYF
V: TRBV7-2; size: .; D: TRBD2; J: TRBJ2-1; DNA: TGTGCCAGCAGCTTAGTTGTAGCGGGGGGGCCAAGGAATGAGCAGTTCTTC; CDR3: CASSLVVAGGPRNEQFF
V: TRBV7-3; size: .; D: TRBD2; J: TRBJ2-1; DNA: TGTGCCAGCGGCCTGACTAGCGCGAGGGGAGGCGGTGAGCAGTTCTTC; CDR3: CASGLTSARGGGEQFF
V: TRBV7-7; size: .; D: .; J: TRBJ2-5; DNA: TGTGCTAGCAGCCCCAGAGGGGAGACCCAGTACTTC; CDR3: CASSPRGETQYF
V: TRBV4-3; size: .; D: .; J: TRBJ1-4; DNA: TGCGCCAGCAGCCAAGAGAACAGCCTGAGAGTAGGTGATGAAAAACTGTTTTTT; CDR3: CASSQENSLRVGDEKLFF
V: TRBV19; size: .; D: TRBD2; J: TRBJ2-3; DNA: TGTGCCAGTAGTGATAGCGGGGGTGGGACAGATACGCAGTATTTT; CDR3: CASSDSGGGTDTQYF
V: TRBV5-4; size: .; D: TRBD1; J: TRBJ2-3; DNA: TGTGCCAGCAGCTTGGAGGGGGCCCTAATTATCCCCACCGATACGCAGTATTTT; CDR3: CASSLEGALIIPTDTQYF
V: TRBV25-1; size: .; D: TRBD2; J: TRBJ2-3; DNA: TGTGCCAGCAGTGACCGAACTAGCGGCCCTAGCACAGATACGCAGTATTTT; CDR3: CASSDRTSGPSTDTQYF
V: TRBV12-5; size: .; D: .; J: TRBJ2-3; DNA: TGTGCTAGTGGTTTGGTATCGGCTAGCTTGGGCACAGATACGCAGTATTTT; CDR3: CASGLVSASLGTDTQYF
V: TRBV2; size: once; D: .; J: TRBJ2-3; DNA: TGTGCCAGCAGTGAAGCAGGATCGGAGGGCACAGATACGCAGTATTTT; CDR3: CASSEAGSEGTDTQYF
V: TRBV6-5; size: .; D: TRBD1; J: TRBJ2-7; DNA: TGTGCCAGCAGATCCGGGACAGGGCCCGAGCAGTACTTC; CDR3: CASRSGTGPEQYF
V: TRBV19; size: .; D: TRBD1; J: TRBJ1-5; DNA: TGTGCCAGTAGTATGGACAGGGAACAGCCCCAGCATTTT; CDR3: CASSMDREQPQHF
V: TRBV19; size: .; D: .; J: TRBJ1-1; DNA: TGTGCCAGTACCTCTATAGCGAACACTGAAGCTTTCTTT; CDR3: CASTSIANTEAFF
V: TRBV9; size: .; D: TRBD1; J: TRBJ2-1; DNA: TGTGCCAGCAGCCTAAGGGACAGGTCCTCCTCCTCCTACAATGAGCAGTTCTTC; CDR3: CASSLRDRSSSSYNEQFF
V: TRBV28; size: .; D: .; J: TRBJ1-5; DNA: TGTGCCAGCAGTTTTTTCCTTCGGCCCCAGCATTTT; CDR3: CASSFFLRPQHF
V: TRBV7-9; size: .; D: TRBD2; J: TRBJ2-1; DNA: TGTGCCAGCAGCGATGGGACTAGCGGGAGGGACAATGAGCAGTTCTTC; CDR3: CASSDGTSGRDNEQFF
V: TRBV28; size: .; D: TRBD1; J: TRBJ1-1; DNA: TGTGCCAGCAGCACCCCTCGAGGCCGGACAGGGGGAACTGAAGCTTTCTTT; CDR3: CASSTPRGRTGGTEAFF
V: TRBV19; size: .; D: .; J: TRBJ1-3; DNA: TGTGCCAGTAGTATAGGGAGTGCGAGGTCAGGGTCTGGAAACACCATATATTTT; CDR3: CASSIGSARSGSGNTIYF